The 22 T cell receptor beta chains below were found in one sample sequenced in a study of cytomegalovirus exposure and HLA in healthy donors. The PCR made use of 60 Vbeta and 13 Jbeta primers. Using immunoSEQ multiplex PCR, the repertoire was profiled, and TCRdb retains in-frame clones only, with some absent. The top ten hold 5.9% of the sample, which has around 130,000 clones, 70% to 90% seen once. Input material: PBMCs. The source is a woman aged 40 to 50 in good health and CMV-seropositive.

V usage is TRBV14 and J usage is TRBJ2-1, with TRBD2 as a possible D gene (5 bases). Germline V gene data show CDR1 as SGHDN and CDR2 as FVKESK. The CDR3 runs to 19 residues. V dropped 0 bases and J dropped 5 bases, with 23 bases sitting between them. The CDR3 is CASSQDRGPGIRRNNEQFF. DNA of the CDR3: TGTGCCAGCAGCCAAGATCGGGGTCCCGGGATTCGGCGAAACAATGAGCAGTTCTTC.

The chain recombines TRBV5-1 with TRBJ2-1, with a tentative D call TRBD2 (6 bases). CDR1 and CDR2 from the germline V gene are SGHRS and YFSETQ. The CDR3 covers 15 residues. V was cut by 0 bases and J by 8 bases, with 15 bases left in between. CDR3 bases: TGCGCCAGCAGCTTGGAGGCAGGGAGGTGGGATGAGCAGTTCTTC. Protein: CASSLEAGRWDEQFF.

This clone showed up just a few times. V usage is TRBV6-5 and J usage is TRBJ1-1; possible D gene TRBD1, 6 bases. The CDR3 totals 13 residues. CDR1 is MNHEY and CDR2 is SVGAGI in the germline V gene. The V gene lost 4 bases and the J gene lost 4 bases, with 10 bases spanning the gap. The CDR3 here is CASSLAGATEAFF. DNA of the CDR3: TGTGCCAGCAGTTTAGCAGGGGCCACTGAAGCTTTCTTT.

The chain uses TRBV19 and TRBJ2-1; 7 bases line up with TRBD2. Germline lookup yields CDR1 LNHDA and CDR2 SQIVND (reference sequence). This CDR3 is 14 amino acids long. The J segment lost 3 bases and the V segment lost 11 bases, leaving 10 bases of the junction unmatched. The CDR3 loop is CASQRDYNYNEQFF. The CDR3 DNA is TGTGCCTCACAGAGGGACTATAACTACAATGAGCAGTTCTTC.

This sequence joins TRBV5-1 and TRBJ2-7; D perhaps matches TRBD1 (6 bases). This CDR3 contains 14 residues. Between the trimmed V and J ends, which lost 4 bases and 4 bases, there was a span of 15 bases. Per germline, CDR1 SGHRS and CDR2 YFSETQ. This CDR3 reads CASSPGTLKYEQYF. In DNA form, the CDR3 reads TGCGCCAGCAGCCCCGGGACACTTAAATACGAGCAGTACTTC.

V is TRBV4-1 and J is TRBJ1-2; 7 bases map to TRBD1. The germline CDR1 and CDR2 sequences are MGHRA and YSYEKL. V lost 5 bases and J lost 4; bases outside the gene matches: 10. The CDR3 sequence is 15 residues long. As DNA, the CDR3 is TGCGCCAGCAGCGGTACAGGGGCGGAGGGCTATGGCTACACCTTC. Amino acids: CASSGTGAEGYGYTF.

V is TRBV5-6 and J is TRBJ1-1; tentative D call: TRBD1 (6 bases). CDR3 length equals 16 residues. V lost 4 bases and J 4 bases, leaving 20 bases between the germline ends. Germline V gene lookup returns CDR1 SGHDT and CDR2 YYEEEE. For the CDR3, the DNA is TGTGCCAGCAGCCCCATTGCAGGGGATAGGGGCACTGAAGCTTTCTTT. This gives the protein CASSPIAGDRGTEAFF.

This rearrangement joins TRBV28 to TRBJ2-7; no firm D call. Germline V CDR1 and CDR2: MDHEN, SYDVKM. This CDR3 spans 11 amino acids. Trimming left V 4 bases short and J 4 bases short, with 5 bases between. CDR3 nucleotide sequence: TGTGCCAGCAGTTCTCCTTACGAGCAGTACTTC. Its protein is CASSSPYEQYF.

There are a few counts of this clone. This CDR3 reads CASSLSAQGYGYTF. The CDR3 DNA reads as TGTGCCAGCAGTTTATCTGCCCAGGGCTATGGCTACACCTTC. The V and J genes are TRBV27 and TRBJ1-2; D possibly corresponds to TRBD1 (5 bases). The CDR3 has 14 residues. Germline loops: CDR1 MNHEY, CDR2 SMNVEV (reference sequence). V gave up 0 bases and J gave up 4 bases, with 9 bases separating them.

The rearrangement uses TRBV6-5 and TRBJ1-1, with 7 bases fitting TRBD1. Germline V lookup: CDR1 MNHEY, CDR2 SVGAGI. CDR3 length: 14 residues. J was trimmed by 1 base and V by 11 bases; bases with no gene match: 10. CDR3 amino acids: CAGRWDSSNTEAFF. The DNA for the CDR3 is TGTGCCGGACGATGGGACAGCTCGAACACTGAAGCTTTCTTT.

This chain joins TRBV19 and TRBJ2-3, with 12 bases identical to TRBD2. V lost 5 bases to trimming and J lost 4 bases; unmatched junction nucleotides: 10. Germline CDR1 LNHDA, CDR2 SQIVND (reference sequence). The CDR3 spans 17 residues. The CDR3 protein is CASSARLTSGRADTQYF. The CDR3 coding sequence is TGTGCCAGTAGTGCCCGACTGACTAGCGGGAGAGCAGATACGCAGTATTTT.

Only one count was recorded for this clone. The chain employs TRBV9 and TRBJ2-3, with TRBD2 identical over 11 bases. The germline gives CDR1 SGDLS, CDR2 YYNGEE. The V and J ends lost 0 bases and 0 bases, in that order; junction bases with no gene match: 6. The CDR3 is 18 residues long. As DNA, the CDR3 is TGTGCCAGCAGCGTAGGGGCTAGCGGGGGGACTAGCACAGATACGCAGTATTTT. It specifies CASSVGASGGTSTDTQYF.

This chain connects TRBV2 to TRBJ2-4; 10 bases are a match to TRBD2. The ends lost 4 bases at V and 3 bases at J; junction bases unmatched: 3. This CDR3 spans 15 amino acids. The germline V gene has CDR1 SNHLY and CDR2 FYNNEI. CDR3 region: CASSGSGRGKNIQYF. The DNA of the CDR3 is TGTGCCAGCAGTGGGAGCGGGAGGGGCAAAAACATTCAGTACTTC.

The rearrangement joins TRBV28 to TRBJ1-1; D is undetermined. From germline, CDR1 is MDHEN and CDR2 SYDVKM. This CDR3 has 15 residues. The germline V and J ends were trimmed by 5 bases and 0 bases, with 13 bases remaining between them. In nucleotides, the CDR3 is TGTGCCAGCAGTCCTACGAGAACCTTGAACACTGAAGCTTTCTTT. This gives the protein CASSPTRTLNTEAFF. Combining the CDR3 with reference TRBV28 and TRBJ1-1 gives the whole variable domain DVKVTQSSRYLVKRTGEKVFLECVQDMDHENMFWYRQDPGLGLRLIYFSYDVKMKEKGDIPEGYSVSREKKERFSLILESASTNQTSMYLCASSPTRTLNTEAFFGQGTRLTVV.

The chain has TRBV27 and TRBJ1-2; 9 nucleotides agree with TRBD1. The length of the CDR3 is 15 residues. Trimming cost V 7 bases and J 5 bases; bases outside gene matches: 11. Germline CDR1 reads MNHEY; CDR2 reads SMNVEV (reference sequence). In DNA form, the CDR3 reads TGTGCCAGCATTTACTGGACAGGGGAGGGGTATGGCTACACCTTC. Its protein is CASIYWTGEGYGYTF.

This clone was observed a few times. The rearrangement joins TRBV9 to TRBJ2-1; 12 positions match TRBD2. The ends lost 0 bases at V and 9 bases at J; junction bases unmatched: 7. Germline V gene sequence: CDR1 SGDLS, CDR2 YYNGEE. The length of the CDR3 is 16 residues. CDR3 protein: CASSVAPSGRAGEQFF. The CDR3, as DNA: TGTGCCAGCAGCGTAGCGCCTAGCGGGAGGGCTGGTGAGCAGTTCTTC. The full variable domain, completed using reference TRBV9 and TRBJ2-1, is DSGVTQTPKHLITATGQRVTLRCSPRSGDLSVYWYQQSLDQGLQFLIQYYNGEERAKGNILERFSAQQFPDLHSELNLSSLELGDSALYFCASSVAPSGRAGEQFFGPGTRLTVL.

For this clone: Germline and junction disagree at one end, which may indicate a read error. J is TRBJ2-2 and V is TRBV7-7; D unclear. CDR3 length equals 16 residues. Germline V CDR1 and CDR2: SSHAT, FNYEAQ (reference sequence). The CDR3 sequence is CASSQTAGPGTGELFF. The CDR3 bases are TGTGCTAGCAGCCAAACGGCTGGGCCCGGCACCGGGGAGCTGTTTTTT.

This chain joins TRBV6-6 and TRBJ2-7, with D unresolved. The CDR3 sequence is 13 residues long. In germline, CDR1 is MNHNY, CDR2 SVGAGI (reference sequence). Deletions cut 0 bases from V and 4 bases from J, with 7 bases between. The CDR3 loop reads CASSYSNSYEQYF. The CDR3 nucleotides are TGTGCCAGCAGTTACTCGAACAGTTACGAGCAGTACTTC.

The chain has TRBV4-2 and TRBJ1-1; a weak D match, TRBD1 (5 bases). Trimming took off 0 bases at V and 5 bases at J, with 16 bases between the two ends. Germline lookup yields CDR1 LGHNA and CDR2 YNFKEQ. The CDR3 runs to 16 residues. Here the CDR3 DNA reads TGTGCCAGCAGCCAAGATAGTGGGGCTGCGCGGACTGAAGCTTTCTTT. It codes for CASSQDSGAARTEAFF.

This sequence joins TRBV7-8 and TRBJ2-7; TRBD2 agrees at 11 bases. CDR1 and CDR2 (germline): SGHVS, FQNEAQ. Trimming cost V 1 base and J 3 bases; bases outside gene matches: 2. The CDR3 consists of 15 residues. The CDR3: CASSLVTSGSYEQYF. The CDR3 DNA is TGTGCCAGCAGCTTAGTAACTAGCGGGAGCTACGAGCAGTACTTC. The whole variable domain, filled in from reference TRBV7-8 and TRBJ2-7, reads GAGVSQSPRYKVAKRGQDVALRCDPISGHVSLFWYQQALGQGPEFLTYFQNEAQLDKSGLPSDRFFAERPEGSVSTLKIQRTQQEDSAVYLCASSLVTSGSYEQYFGPGTRLTVT.

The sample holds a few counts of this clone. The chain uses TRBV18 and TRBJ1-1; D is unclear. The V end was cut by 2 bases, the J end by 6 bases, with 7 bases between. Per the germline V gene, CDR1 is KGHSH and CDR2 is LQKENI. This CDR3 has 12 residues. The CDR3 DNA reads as TGTGCCAGCTCACCATCGTTGTCTGAAGCTTTCTTT. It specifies CASSPSLSEAFF.

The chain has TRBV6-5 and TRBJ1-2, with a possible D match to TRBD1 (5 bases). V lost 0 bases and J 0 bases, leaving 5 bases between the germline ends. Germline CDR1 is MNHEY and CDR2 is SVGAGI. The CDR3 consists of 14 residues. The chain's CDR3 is CASSYSTANYGYTF. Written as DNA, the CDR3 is TGTGCCAGCAGTTACTCGACAGCTAACTATGGCTACACCTTC.